This T cell receptor (beta chain) emerged from a study of blood T cell repertoires in COVID-19. Sequenced by immunoSEQ multiplex PCR; TCRdb stores in-frame clones only, minus some. The sample carries 70,000 to 100,000 clones, just over 85% recorded once. Per the germline V gene, CDR1 is SGHNT and CDR2 is YENEEA. V dropped 4 bases and J dropped 2 bases, with 12 bases sitting between them. There are 14 residues in the CDR3. This chain connects TRBV11-3 to TRBJ2-7; tentative D call: TRBD1 (6 bases). The sequenced sample was peripheral blood. The receptor's source is a human donor in a cohort sampled during active COVID-19. The CDR3 sequence is CASSSRTETYEQYF. Written as DNA, the CDR3 is TGTGCCAGCAGCTCGCGGACAGAAACCTACGAGCAGTACTTC.